The 30 T cell receptor beta chains presented below share a single source sample, sequenced in a study of shared clonotypes between healthy human individuals. The assay was immunoSEQ multiplex PCR, and TCRdb's table has in-frame clones only and misses some. The data show approximately 710,000 clones, with about 92% seen just once and 34% held by the top ten. Sequencing input: memory CD8+ T cells from PBMCs. Subset specified: CD45RO+ cells pooled with CCR7-negative TemRA cells. The source is a man younger than 30 in good health. Some clones in this sample may be carry-over from other donors' samples.

There are a few counts of this clone. The DNA for the CDR3 is TGTGCCAGCAGCTCCGTCGGGGAGCCCCAGCATTTT. It yields the protein CASSSVGEPQHF. This chain links TRBV5-4 with TRBJ1-5, with D uncertain. Trimming removed 3 bases at V and 8 bases at J, with 9 bases between. CDR3 size: 12 residues. Germline CDR1 is SGHNT and CDR2 is YYREEE (reference sequence).

The rearrangement uses TRBV19 and TRBJ2-7; possibly TRBD1 for D (5 bases). CDR1 and CDR2 (germline): LNHDA, SQIVND (reference sequence). This CDR3 spans 14 amino acids. The ends were cut back, 5 bases at V and 3 bases at J, with 14 bases in the middle. CDR3 protein: CASSPRTGLYEQYF. CDR3 sequence (DNA): TGTGCCAGTAGTCCTCGTACAGGTCTCTACGAGCAGTACTTC.

This clone was counted once. The genes are TRBV11-2 and TRBJ2-7, with 8 bases identical to TRBD2. The CDR3 runs 15 residues. V shed 5 bases and J 3 bases; nucleotides not matched to a gene: 9. From germline, CDR1 is SGHAT and CDR2 FQNNGV. The CDR3 region is CASSLGTSRSYEQYF. CDR3 nucleotide sequence: TGTGCCAGCAGCCTCGGGACTAGTCGGAGCTACGAGCAGTACTTC.

In the case of this clone: At the DNA level, this CDR3 is encoded by other sequences in the same sample as well. The chain joins TRBV27 to TRBJ2-1; no definite D call. From germline, CDR1 is MNHEY and CDR2 SMNVEV (reference sequence). This CDR3 comprises 13 residues. Trimming left V 3 bases short and J 3 bases short, with 6 bases between. CDR3 sequence: CASSFSRYNEQFF. Written as DNA, the CDR3 is TGTGCCAGCAGTTTTAGTCGCTACAATGAGCAGTTCTTC.

The J gene is TRBJ2-7, the V gene TRBV27; 14 bases are shared with TRBD2. V trimming: 4 bases; J trimming: 4 bases; junction bases outside the gene matches: 15. This CDR3 is built from 19 residues. Germline values: CDR1 MNHEY, CDR2 SMNVEV (reference sequence). CDR3 nucleotide sequence: TGTGCCAGCAGTTACCGACCGGGGACTAGCGGGGGTAAAGGGTACGAGCAGTACTTC. Amino acid sequence: CASSYRPGTSGGKGYEQYF.

The V and J genes are TRBV9 and TRBJ2-5; TRBD1 aligns across 11 bases. This CDR3 is built from 18 residues. J gave up 5 bases and V 3 bases, and 15 bases lay outside the gene matches. Germline-derived CDR1 and CDR2 are SGDLS and YYNGEE. CDR3 nucleotides: TGTGCCAGCAGCGCCCCCCTGATGGGACAGGGGGATGTGGAGACCCAGTACTTC. Protein product: CASSAPLMGQGDVETQYF.

This chain connects TRBV29-1 to TRBJ2-1, with D uncertain. Germline-derived CDR1 and CDR2 are SQVTM and ANQGSEA. CDR3 size: 13 residues. V lost 6 bases, J lost 7 bases, and 16 bases lay in between. The CDR3, as DNA: TGCAGCGTGACCTTGTTACTGGTAAATGAGCAGTTCTTC. It is translated as CSVTLLLVNEQFF.

The rearrangement links TRBV18 to TRBJ2-1, with TRBD2 matching over 8 bases. The V gene end was trimmed by 3 bases and the J gene end by 0 bases; junction bases not matched to a gene: 10. Germline V lookup: CDR1 KGHSH, CDR2 LQKENI. The CDR3 contains 18 residues. This CDR3 is CASSPSRAGGPSYNEQFF. In nucleotides, the CDR3 is TGTGCCAGCTCACCGTCAAGGGCGGGAGGCCCCTCCTACAATGAGCAGTTCTTC.

This clone was seen just once. This chain uses TRBV6-1 with TRBJ1-2; possibly TRBD1 for D (5 bases). This CDR3 is built from 12 residues. V lost 8 bases to trimming and J lost 8 bases, with 15 bases between them. Germline V gene data show CDR1 as MNHNS and CDR2 as SASEGT. Written as DNA, the CDR3 is TGTGCCAGCCTCCTGGACAATCGGGGCTACACCTTC. Amino acids: CASLLDNRGYTF.

The chain is built from TRBV6-1 and TRBJ1-1; TRBD1 might be the D (6 bases). Trimming took 2 bases from V and 5 from J, leaving 12 bases between them. The germline V gene encodes CDR1 MNHNS and CDR2 SASEGT. The length of the CDR3 is 14 residues. The CDR3 is CASSERGGRTEAFF. As DNA, the CDR3 is TGTGCCAGCAGTGAAAGGGGGGGGAGGACTGAAGCTTTCTTT.

A single count supports this clone. The chain uses TRBV7-9 and TRBJ1-2, with a possible D match to TRBD1 (6 bases). The CDR3 runs to 15 residues. V shed 3 bases and J shed 6 bases, with 17 bases lying between them. The germline V gene encodes CDR1 SEHNR and CDR2 FQNEAQ (reference sequence). The CDR3 coding sequence is TGTGCCAGCAGCTTCCTACAGGGCGAGAGAGATGGCTACACCTTC. Protein sequence: CASSFLQGERDGYTF.

The chain is built from TRBV13 and TRBJ2-3, with 7 bases identical to TRBD2. CDR3 length equals 14 residues. The germline CDR1 and CDR2 sequences are PRHDT and FYEKMQ (reference sequence). After removal of 6 bases from V and 0 bases from J, the junction contained 3 bases not matched to a gene. CDR3 amino acids: CASRLAASTDTQYF. As DNA, the CDR3 is TGTGCCAGCAGGCTAGCGGCTAGCACAGATACGCAGTATTTT.

V and J are TRBV7-9 and TRBJ2-1; D is perhaps TRBD1 (6 bases). This CDR3 region has 14 residues. Germline CDR1 reads SEHNR; CDR2 reads FQNEAQ (reference sequence). Trimming removed 2 bases at V and 1 base at J, with 6 bases between. CDR3 sequence: CASSLQGSYNEQFF. Here the CDR3 DNA reads TGTGCCAGCAGCTTACAGGGGTCCTACAATGAGCAGTTCTTC. The full variable domain, in which reference TRBV7-9 and TRBJ2-1 provide the parts outside the CDR3, is DTGVSQNPRHKITKRGQNVTFRCDPISEHNRLYWYRQTLGQGPEFLTYFQNEAQLEKSRLLSDRFSAERPKGSFSTLEIQRTEQGDSAMYLCASSLQGSYNEQFFGPGTRLTVL.

The rearrangement links TRBV13 to TRBJ2-4, with 9 nucleotides matching TRBD1. V lost 6 bases, J lost 5 bases, and 14 bases stayed unmatched. Per the germline V gene, CDR1 is PRHDT and CDR2 is FYEKMQ (reference sequence). The CDR3 runs to 17 residues. CDR3 coding DNA: TGTGCCAGCAGTCAACGGGACAGGGCAAGCATCCAAAACATTCAGTACTTC. Translated, it gives CASSQRDRASIQNIQYF.

The chain recombines TRBV28 with TRBJ1-4, with 10 bases aligning to TRBD1. Trimming took 0 bases from V and 7 from J; bases not matched to a gene: 2. The germline CDR1 and CDR2 sequences are MDHEN and SYDVKM. The length of the CDR3 is 15 residues. CDR3 DNA: TGTGCCAGCAGTTTATGGACAGGGGGCATTGAAAAACTGTTTTTT. It is translated as CASSLWTGGIEKLFF.

This chain connects TRBV21-1 to TRBJ1-1; TRBD1 reflects the table's D call only, with no check against the DNA. TRBV21-1 is shown as a pseudogene. There are 13 residues in the CDR3. CDR3 in amino acids: CASSKTGNTEAFF. CDR3 nucleotide sequence: TGTGCCAGCAGCAAAACAGGGAACACTGAAGCTTTCTTT.

V usage is TRBV4-2 and J usage is TRBJ1-4, with 7 bases identical to TRBD1. V was pared by 4 bases and J by 15 bases, with 11 bases of the junction left unmatched. The germline gives CDR1 LGHNA, CDR2 YNFKEQ. CDR3 length: 13 amino acids. The CDR3 region is CASSRLGGSEVFF. The CDR3 region has the DNA TGTGCCAGCAGCCGCCTAGGGGGCTCAGAAGTGTTTTTT.

The chain uses TRBV5-3 and TRBJ2-5, with D unclear. TRBV5-3 is an ORF, with its function uncertain. The V end was cut by 7 bases, the J end by 4 bases, with 17 bases between. The CDR3 is 14 amino acids. In nucleotides, the CDR3 is TGTGCCAGACCTCCGGGCCCCCGACCAGAGACCCAGTACTTC. Protein sequence: CARPPGPRPETQYF.

This clone was seen a few times. The sample holds other DNA sequences that translate to the same CDR3. This chain links TRBV6-5 with TRBJ2-5, with a weak D call TRBD2 (5 bases). The CDR3 is 13 amino acids. V was trimmed by 0 bases and J by 3 bases, leaving 5 bases between them. Germline loops: CDR1 MNHEY, CDR2 SVGAGI. In DNA form, the CDR3 reads TGTGCCAGCAGTTACTCGGGAGAAGAGACCCAGTACTTC. It encodes CASSYSGEETQYF.

The chain employs TRBV5-6 and TRBJ1-2; 8 bases fit TRBD1. There are 14 residues in the CDR3. V trimming: 4 bases; J trimming: 4 bases; junction bases outside the gene matches: 6. Per the germline V gene, CDR1 is SGHDT and CDR2 is YYEEEE. CDR3 sequence (DNA): TGTGCCAGCAGCCTTGGGACAGGAGCCTATGGCTACACCTTC. Its protein product is CASSLGTGAYGYTF.

The CDR3 region has the DNA TGTGCCAGCAGCTTAGCGTTAGATGGCACAGATACGCAGTATTTT. Its protein product is CASSLALDGTDTQYF. V gene TRBV7-9 combines with J gene TRBJ2-3, with D unresolved. The ends were cut back, 0 bases at V and 1 base at J, with 8 bases in the middle. This CDR3 comprises 15 residues. Germline values: CDR1 SEHNR, CDR2 FQNEAQ (reference sequence).

Note on this clone: The sample has other DNA sequences that encode this CDR3 too. The V gene is TRBV11-2, the J gene TRBJ2-1, with a weak D call TRBD1 (5 bases). Germline CDR1 and CDR2: SGHAT and FQNNGV. This CDR3 is built from 13 residues. The V end lost 1 base, the J end lost 6 bases, and 7 bases lay between the germline ends. The CDR3 sequence is CASSLARANEQFF. The CDR3 nucleotides read TGTGCCAGCAGCTTAGCCAGGGCCAATGAGCAGTTCTTC. The variable domain in full, with the rest retrieved from reference TRBV11-2 and TRBJ2-1, is EAGVAQSPRYKIIEKRQSVAFWCNPISGHATLYWYQQILGQGPKLLIQFQNNGVVDDSQLPKDRFSAERLKGVDSTLKIQPAKLEDSAVYLCASSLARANEQFFGPGTRLTVL.

The chain joins TRBV5-1 to TRBJ1-1, with D tentatively TRBD1 (6 bases). This CDR3 has 14 amino acids. CDR1 is SGHRS, CDR2 YFSETQ, per germline. V was cut by 4 bases and J by 5 bases, with 15 bases left in between. The DNA for the CDR3 is TGCGCCAGCAGCAGCCGGACAGCATCTACTGAAGCTTTCTTT. Translation gives CASSSRTASTEAFF.

The chain is built from TRBV27 and TRBJ2-5; D gene ambiguous. The CDR3 runs to 18 residues. Germline V gene sequence: CDR1 MNHEY, CDR2 SMNVEV (reference sequence). V gave up 5 bases and J gave up 2 bases, with 24 bases separating them. The CDR3 protein is CASSILGQEKRWQETQYF. CDR3 DNA sequence: TGTGCCAGCAGTATCCTGGGTCAGGAGAAAAGATGGCAAGAGACCCAGTACTTC.

The DNA of the CDR3 is TGTGCCAGTAAAGAACTAGCGGGAGCTGGGGAGACCCAGTACTTC. Translating it yields CASKELAGAGETQYF. The gene calls are TRBV19 and TRBJ2-5, with TRBD2 matching 11 bases. Trimming cost V 7 bases and J 5 bases; bases outside gene matches: 9. The CDR3 loop spans 15 amino acids. Germline V gene sequence: CDR1 LNHDA, CDR2 SQIVND (reference sequence).

A word on this clone: This may be a read error, as it is one base from a much larger clone. The sample holds other DNA sequences that translate to the same CDR3. This chain uses TRBV11-2 with TRBJ2-3; D is perhaps TRBD2 (6 bases). The germline V and J ends were trimmed by 4 bases and 1 base, with 18 bases remaining between them. The length of the CDR3 is 17 residues. Germline CDR1 is SGHAT and CDR2 is FQNNGV. CDR3 nucleotide sequence: TGTGCCAGCAGCTCTCGTTACGGGGGTGACCGCACAGATACGCAGTATTTT. It specifies CASSSRYGGDRTDTQYF.

The chain has TRBV6-5 and TRBJ2-7; D is ambiguous. The CDR3 has 14 amino acids. Trimming left V 4 bases short and J 6 bases short, with 16 bases between. Germline CDR1 reads MNHEY; CDR2 reads SVGAGI. The CDR3 loop is CASSFGPLSGEQYF. The CDR3 DNA is TGTGCCAGCAGTTTCGGACCGCTATCGGGCGAGCAGTACTTC.

This chain uses TRBV9 with TRBJ2-7, with a possible D match to TRBD2 (6 bases). Between the trimmed V and J ends, which lost 0 bases and 2 bases, there was a span of 12 bases. Germline CDR1 and CDR2: SGDLS and YYNGEE. The CDR3 sequence is 15 residues long. CDR3 amino acids: CASSVGGKAAYEQYF. As DNA, the CDR3 is TGTGCCAGCAGCGTAGGCGGGAAAGCTGCCTACGAGCAGTACTTC.

CDR3 DNA sequence: TGTGCCAGCAGTTTAGTAGGGGTCGACACCGGGGAGCTGTTTTTT. It yields the protein CASSLVGVDTGELFF. The chain is built from TRBV27 and TRBJ2-2; D is perhaps TRBD1 (5 bases). The CDR3 runs 15 residues. The V end was cut by 2 bases, the J end by 3 bases, with 10 bases between. CDR1 and CDR2 from the germline V gene are MNHEY and SMNVEV (reference sequence).

As regards this clone: A read error may produce the germline difference seen at one junction end. The chain links TRBV28 to TRBJ1-2, with 7 bases identical to TRBD1. The germline gives CDR1 MDHEN, CDR2 SYDVKM. This CDR3 contains 14 residues. This CDR3 reads CASSPTGWAYDYTF. CDR3 nucleotides: TGTGCCAGCAGTCCGACAGGGTGGGCTTATGACTACACCTTC.